What follows are 5 T cell receptor beta chains derived from one specimen sequenced in a study of blood T cell repertoires in COVID-19. Assay: immunoSEQ multiplex PCR; the TCRdb copy retains only in-frame clones and omits some. The data hold more than 65,000 clones, with roughly 80% observed a single time. Sequenced sample: peripheral blood. All receptors derive from a woman in her 70s with acute or convalescent COVID-19.

CDR3 sequence (DNA): TGCGCCAGCAGCTTGCCGGGGGACAATCAGCCCCAGCATTTT. Its protein product is CASSLPGDNQPQHF. This sequence joins TRBV5-1 and TRBJ1-5; the D gene is possibly TRBD1 (5 bases). Trimming removed 1 base from V and 3 bases from J, with 8 bases in between. The CDR3 contains 14 residues. Looked up from germline, CDR1 is SGHRS and CDR2 is YFSETQ.

The chain recombines TRBV7-2 with TRBJ2-7; 12 positions agree with TRBD1. Germline V gene lookup returns CDR1 SGHTA and CDR2 FQGNSA. The V gene end was trimmed by 1 base and the J gene end by 5 bases; junction bases not matched to a gene: 9. The CDR3 spans 17 residues. The CDR3 nucleotides are TGTGCCAGCAGCTTAGTGACCGGGGGACAGGGGGCCCACGAGCAGTACTTC. The encoded protein is CASSLVTGGQGAHEQYF. The full variable domain, rest sourced from reference TRBV7-2 and TRBJ2-7, is GAGVSQSPSNKVTEKGKDVELRCDPISGHTALYWYRQSLGQGLEFLIYFQGNSAPDKSGLPSDRFSAERTGGSVSTLTIQRTQQEDSAVYLCASSLVTGGQGAHEQYFGPGTRLTVT.

J is TRBJ2-7 and V is TRBV11-2, with 8 bases identical to TRBD1. V lost 5 bases and J lost 4; bases outside the gene matches: 10. The CDR3 runs to 15 residues. CDR1 and CDR2 from the germline V gene are SGHAT and FQNNGV. As DNA, the CDR3 is TGTGCCAGCAGCCGCAACAGGGGGGAACAATACGAGCAGTACTTC. This translates into CASSRNRGEQYEQYF.

The chain has TRBV7-6 and TRBJ2-7; possible D gene TRBD1, 6 bases. CDR3 length: 14 amino acids. Trimming pared 5 bases from V and 4 bases from J, leaving 15 bases between. The germline V gene has CDR1 SGHVS and CDR2 FNYEAQ. DNA of the CDR3: TGTGCCAGCAGCCCTTTAATCACAGGGTACGAGCAGTACTTC. Encoded protein: CASSPLITGYEQYF.

This clone appeared a single time. V and J are TRBV6-4 and TRBJ2-1, with 7 bases identical to TRBD2. The V gene end was trimmed by 2 bases and the J gene end by 6 bases; junction bases not matched to a gene: 7. This CDR3 is built from 15 residues. Germline V gene sequence: CDR1 MRHNA, CDR2 SNTAGT. This CDR3 reads CASSDGAGEANEQFF. The CDR3 DNA is TGTGCCAGCAGTGACGGCGCGGGGGAAGCCAATGAGCAGTTCTTC.